This is a list of T cell receptor beta chains from one sample in a study of T cell repertoires in aging, cancer and after chemotherapy. TCRdb analysed the multiplex PCR reads with MiXCR anew, one entry per CDR3 protein. The sample carries about 2,900 distinct CDR3 sequences, 20% to 30% recorded once. The sample comprised blood. Every receptor here comes from a human donor with a solid tumor. Both conserved end residues are part of each CDR3. Fields, in order: clone size, CDR3 length, J gene, D gene, V gene, CDR3 DNA, CDR3 protein. D genes are given only for firm matches. Where a row states a size, it is once, few, many or the class of an expanded clone; other rows omit it.

clone_size: few
cdr3_length: 16
j_call: TRBJ2-1
d_call: -
v_call: TRBV15
cdr3_nt: TGTGCCACCAGCACCATACGCCTTGCCTCCTACAATGAGCAGTTCTTC
cdr3_aa: CATSTIRLASYNEQFF

clone_size: -
cdr3_length: 14
j_call: TRBJ1-1
d_call: TRBD1
v_call: TRBV20-1
cdr3_nt: TGCAGTGCTCAAGCCGGGACAGGGAAAACTGAAGCTTTCTTT
cdr3_aa: CSAQAGTGKTEAFF

clone_size: -
cdr3_length: 16
j_call: TRBJ1-2
d_call: TRBD1
v_call: TRBV28
cdr3_nt: TGTGCCAGCCGACCGTTGGGGACAGGGGGCTCGTATGGCTACACCTTC
cdr3_aa: CASRPLGTGGSYGYTF

clone_size: few
cdr3_length: 15
j_call: TRBJ1-4
d_call: TRBD1
v_call: TRBV6-1
cdr3_nt: TGTGCCAGCAGACCGGGGACAGGGAAAAATGAAAAACTGTTTTTT
cdr3_aa: CASRPGTGKNEKLFF

clone_size: few
cdr3_length: 18
j_call: TRBJ1-2
d_call: -
v_call: TRBV20-1
cdr3_nt: TGCAGTGCTAGAGATCCTAACAACTACATATCATCTAACTATGGCTACACCTTC
cdr3_aa: CSARDPNNYISSNYGYTF

clone_size: -
cdr3_length: 15
j_call: TRBJ2-7
d_call: -
v_call: TRBV4-3
cdr3_nt: TGCGCCAGCAGCCAGTATTTTACGGGATCTTACGAGCAGTACTTC
cdr3_aa: CASSQYFTGSYEQYF

clone_size: -
cdr3_length: 12
j_call: TRBJ1-1
d_call: -
v_call: TRBV10-3
cdr3_nt: TGTGCCATCAAGGGCGAAGGGCCTGAAGCTTTCTTT
cdr3_aa: CAIKGEGPEAFF

clone_size: medium-sized
cdr3_length: 14
j_call: TRBJ2-7
d_call: -
v_call: TRBV11-3
cdr3_nt: TGTGCCAGCAGCTTAGTACAGGATACCTACGAGCAGTACTTC
cdr3_aa: CASSLVQDTYEQYF

clone_size: medium-sized
cdr3_length: 11
j_call: TRBJ2-3
d_call: -
v_call: TRBV19
cdr3_nt: TGTGCCAGTAGAATTACAGATACGCAGTATTTT
cdr3_aa: CASRITDTQYF

clone_size: few
cdr3_length: 15
j_call: TRBJ2-7
d_call: TRBD1
v_call: TRBV15
cdr3_nt: TGTGCCACCAGCAGAGATCCCGGGACAGCCTACGAGCAGTACTTC
cdr3_aa: CATSRDPGTAYEQYF

clone_size: few
cdr3_length: 15
j_call: TRBJ1-1
d_call: -
v_call: TRBV5-1
cdr3_nt: TGCGCCAGCAGCTTGAAACCTCTGCCCGGCACTGAAGCTTTCTTT
cdr3_aa: CASSLKPLPGTEAFF